These 16 T cell receptor beta chains came from one sample sequenced in a study of post-analysis software for immune sequencing data. TCR beta cDNA libraries included unique molecular identifiers. Each CDR3 protein is one row after TCRdb ran MiXCR on the PCR reads. Here the sample spans under 200,000 distinct CDR3 sequences, about 37% being singletons. This specimen was blood, taken after autologous hematopoietic stem cell transplantation. These receptors came from a girl aged 5-17 years with multiple sclerosis.

This sequence joins TRBV20-1 and TRBJ2-1; 8 nucleotides align to TRBD2. The germline CDR1 and CDR2 sequences are DFQATT and SNEGSKA (reference sequence). The CDR3 extends over 14 amino acids. The trim removed 4 bases at V and 6 bases at J, leaving 8 bases unmatched. CDR3 DNA: TGCAGTGCTACCGGGACTAGTAAATTCAATGAGCAGTTCTTC. Residues: CSATGTSKFNEQFF.

This chain joins TRBV5-6 and TRBJ2-5; 8 bases agree with TRBD2. Germline trimming cut 3 bases from V and 5 bases from J; bases unmatched to any gene: 3. The length of the CDR3 is 13 residues. Germline CDR1 and CDR2: SGHDT and YYEEEE. The CDR3 bases are TGTGCCAGCAGCTCCTCGGGAGGGGAGACCCAGTACTTC. The encoded protein is CASSSSGGETQYF.

At least ten counts were recorded for this clonotype. V gene TRBV12-3 or TRBV12-4 combines with J gene TRBJ1-2; D ambiguous. V lost 3 bases, J lost 4 bases, and 3 bases lay in between. The CDR3 consists of 11 residues. CDR3 in amino acids: CASSFGYGYTF. CDR3 nucleotides: TGTGCCAGCAGTTTTGGCTATGGCTACACCTTC.

This chain connects TRBV7-8 to TRBJ2-7, with a possible D match to TRBD2 (6 bases). V was trimmed by 3 bases and J by 4 bases, leaving 16 bases between them. Germline CDR1 reads SGHVS; CDR2 reads FQNEAQ. The CDR3 has 15 residues. For the CDR3, the DNA is TGTGCCAGCAGCTTTTATGGGGAGGTAATGTACGAGCAGTACTTC. Encoded protein: CASSFYGEVMYEQYF.

This chain links TRBV30 with TRBJ2-4, with D perhaps TRBD1 or TRBD2 (5 bases each). The V gene lost 3 bases and the J gene lost 1 base, with 13 bases spanning the gap. The germline V gene has CDR1 GTSNPN and CDR2 SVGIG (reference sequence). The CDR3 totals 15 residues. The CDR3 protein is CAWSGALGAKNIQYF. For the CDR3, the DNA is TGTGCCTGGAGCGGGGCCCTAGGGGCCAAAAACATTCAGTACTTC. The variable domain in full, with the rest retrieved from reference TRBV30 and TRBJ2-4, is SQTIHQWPATLVQPVGSPLSLECTVEGTSNPNLYWYRQAAGRGLQLLFYSVGIGQISSEVPQNLSASRPQDRQFILSSKKLLLSDSGFYLCAWSGALGAKNIQYFGAGTRLSVL.

CDR3 in amino acids: CATNGGSGLTLTQFF. CDR3 coding DNA: TGTGCCACCAATGGGGGTAGCGGGTTGACGTTAACCCAGTTCTTC. The rearrangement uses TRBV2 and TRBJ2-5, with 7 nucleotides matching TRBD2. The DNA end is a closer match to TRBJ2-1, so the J assignment may be wrong. The germline CDR1 and CDR2 sequences are SNHLY and FYNNEI. The CDR3 runs 15 residues.

Concerning this clonotype itself: Likely a read error: the CDR3 ends without its conserved phenylalanine or tryptophan. The chain links TRBV29-1 to TRBJ2-7; possible D gene TRBD1, 6 bases. The CDR3 is 12 amino acids. Between the trimmed V and J ends, which lost 7 bases and 2 bases, there was a span of 12 bases. CDR1 and CDR2 from the germline V gene are SQVTM and ANQGSEA. The CDR3 loop is CSGGQNPYEQYY. DNA for the CDR3: TGCAGCGGTGGACAGAACCCCTACGAGCAGTACTAC.

The chain has TRBV29-1 and TRBJ2-3, with D possibly matching TRBD2 (6 bases). The V and J ends lost 7 bases and 4 bases respectively, with 21 bases between them. Germline V gene sequence: CDR1 SQVTM, CDR2 ANQGSEA. CDR3 length: 15 residues. CDR3 DNA: TGCAGCGCGGGAAGGGCGGGGATGCCCCCAGATACGCAGTATTTT. It is translated as CSAGRAGMPPDTQYF.

The CDR3 is CASSQVWGRPSVPTDTQYF. CDR3 coding DNA: TGTGCCAGCAGCCAAGTATGGGGGAGGCCTTCCGTCCCCACAGATACGCAGTATTTT. This rearrangement joins TRBV3-1 to TRBJ2-3; D perhaps matches TRBD2 (6 bases). The CDR3 sequence is 19 residues long. Trimming stripped 1 base from V and 2 bases from J, with 22 bases between. Germline V CDR1 and CDR2: LGHDT, YNNKEL (reference sequence).

Comments on this clonotype: This may be a read error: a much more frequent sequence differs by one nucleotide. A read error is likely, as this CDR3 ends without the conserved phenylalanine or tryptophan. The CDR3 DNA reads TGTGCCATCCGTGCGGGATACGGCACAGATACGCAGTATTTG. This encodes CAIRAGYGTDTQYL. The chain employs TRBV10-3 and TRBJ2-3, with D possibly matching TRBD2 (6 bases). The CDR3 covers 14 residues. V shed 8 bases and J shed 1 base, with 13 bases lying between them. Looked up from germline, CDR1 is ENHRY and CDR2 is SYGVKD.

About this clonotype: One end of the junction fails to match germline, which may point to a read error. The chain links TRBV20-1 to TRBJ2-7, with D perhaps TRBD2 (6 bases). Germline V gene sequence: CDR1 DFQATT, CDR2 SNEGSKA (reference sequence). The CDR3 has 13 amino acids. The CDR3 is CGARAAGFYEQYF. CDR3 coding DNA: TGCGGTGCTAGGGCCGCGGGATTTTACGAGCAGTACTTC.

V usage is TRBV7-9 and J usage is TRBJ1-1; possible D gene TRBD1, 5 bases. The germline CDR1 and CDR2 sequences are SEHNR and FQNEAQ (reference sequence). Trimming took 5 bases from V and 7 from J, leaving 32 bases between them. The CDR3 totals 19 residues. The chain's CDR3 is CASSGRRGTDVRGRREAFF. The CDR3 nucleotides are TGTGCCAGCAGCGGAAGGAGGGGTACCGACGTGAGAGGTCGTCGTGAAGCTTTCTTT.

The chain uses TRBV20-1 and TRBJ2-1, with D possibly matching TRBD1 (5 bases). CDR3 length: 14 amino acids. Germline V CDR1 and CDR2: DFQATT, SNEGSKA (reference sequence). V lost 6 bases to trimming and J lost 7 bases, with 19 bases between them. DNA of the CDR3: TGCAGTGCGAGTCCGGATTACAGGAAAAATGAGCAGTTCTTC. Its protein is CSASPDYRKNEQFF.

The chain combines TRBV20-1 with TRBJ1-5; 8 bases match TRBD1. The CDR3 sequence is 17 residues long. V lost 0 bases to trimming and J lost 2 bases; unmatched junction nucleotides: 9. CDR1 is DFQATT and CDR2 is SNEGSKA in the germline V gene (reference sequence). CDR3 residues: CSARDLQGVGGNQPQHF. CDR3 in DNA: TGCAGTGCTAGAGATCTACAGGGGGTCGGAGGCAATCAGCCCCAGCATTTT.

This clonotype was seen ten or more times. The CDR3 region is CATSRWGGETQYF. CDR3 in DNA: TGTGCCACCAGCAGATGGGGTGGGGAGACCCAGTACTTC. This chain links TRBV15 with TRBJ2-5; no firm D call. This CDR3 contains 13 residues. Germline V lookup: CDR1 LNHNV, CDR2 YYDKDF (reference sequence). The ends were cut back, 2 bases at V and 5 bases at J, with 9 bases in the middle.

This chain connects TRBV20-1 to TRBJ1-2, with D uncertain. CDR1 is DFQATT and CDR2 is SNEGSKA in the germline V gene (reference sequence). The CDR3 runs 14 residues. Trimming left V 6 bases short and J 2 bases short, with 16 bases between. The chain's CDR3 is CSATPLQANYGYTF. Here the CDR3 DNA reads TGCAGTGCCACCCCCCTGCAGGCCAACTATGGCTACACCTTC.